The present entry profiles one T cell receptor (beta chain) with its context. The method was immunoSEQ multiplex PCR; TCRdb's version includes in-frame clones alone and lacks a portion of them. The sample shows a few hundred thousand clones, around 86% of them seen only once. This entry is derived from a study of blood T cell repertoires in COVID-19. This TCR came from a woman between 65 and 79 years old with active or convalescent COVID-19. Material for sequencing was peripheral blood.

The CDR3 bases are TGTGCCAGCAGTGAATGGACGGGGCAAGAGACCCAGTACTTC. Translation gives CASSEWTGQETQYF. The chain combines TRBV25-1 with TRBJ2-5; the D gene is possibly TRBD2 (5 bases). Germline V gene lookup returns CDR1 MGHDK and CDR2 SYGVNS. The CDR3 totals 14 residues. With 1 base removed from V and 2 bases from J, the gap between germline ends came to 8 bases.